The clone carrying this TCR beta chain was picked up a small number of times. Its specificity is unknown. The entry originates in a study of a mutant IDH1 vaccine in newly diagnosed glioma. Study overall: Investigators started vaccination 4-6 weeks after radiotherapy alone, or with temozolomide cycles. Broader study findings: Patients mounted vaccine-induced immune responses in almost 95% of cases.

The repertoire was sequenced with immunoSEQ multiplex PCR; TCRdb's copy has only in-frame clones and lacks some. Counted here are some 50,000 clones, around three fifths occurring once; the ten biggest clones make up 4% to 6%. Time point indicated: week 47, end of study. Vaccine doses each comprised 300 ug of mutant IDH1 20-mer peptide, with topical imiquimod. Administration of eight vaccinations to patients took place in weeks 1, 3, 5, 7, 11, 15, 19, 23. Donor diagnoses consisted of new WHO grade 3 or 4 IDH1-mutant, ATRX-lost astrocytomas. This sequence originates from a man in his forties or fifties with glioma. Some clones in this sample may be carry-over from other donors' samples. This specimen consisted of peripheral blood mononuclear cells (PBMCs), obtained from a glioma patient whose treatment included an IDH1 peptide vaccine.

The CDR3 nucleotides are TGCGCCAGCAGCTGGAGCGGGGGGGCTTCCGGGGAGCTGTTTTTT. Amino acids: CASSWSGGASGELFF. The chain carries TRBV5-1 and TRBJ2-2; 10 bases fit TRBD2. Germline V CDR1 and CDR2: SGHRS, YFSETQ. The CDR3 contains 15 residues. Trimming at V came to 3 bases and at J to 6 bases, leaving 5 bases not matched to a gene.